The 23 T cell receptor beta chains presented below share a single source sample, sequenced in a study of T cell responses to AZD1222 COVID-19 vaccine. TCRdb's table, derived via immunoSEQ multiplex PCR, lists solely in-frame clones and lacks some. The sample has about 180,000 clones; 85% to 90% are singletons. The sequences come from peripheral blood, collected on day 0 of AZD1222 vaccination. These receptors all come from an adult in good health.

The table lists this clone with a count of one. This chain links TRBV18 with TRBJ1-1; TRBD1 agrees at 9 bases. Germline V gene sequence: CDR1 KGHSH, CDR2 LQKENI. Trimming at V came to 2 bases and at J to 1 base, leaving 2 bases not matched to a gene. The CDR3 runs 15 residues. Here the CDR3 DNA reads TGTGCCAGCTCACCAAACAGGGGGCAGAACACTGAAGCTTTCTTT. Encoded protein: CASSPNRGQNTEAFF.

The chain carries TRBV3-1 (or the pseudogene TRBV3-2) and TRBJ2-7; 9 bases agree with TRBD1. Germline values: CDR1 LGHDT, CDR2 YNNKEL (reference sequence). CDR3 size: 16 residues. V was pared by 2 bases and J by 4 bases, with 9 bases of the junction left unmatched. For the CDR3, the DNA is TGTGCCAGCAGCCAAAAGAGGTGGGGACAGGGATACGAGCAGTACTTC. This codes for CASSQKRWGQGYEQYF.

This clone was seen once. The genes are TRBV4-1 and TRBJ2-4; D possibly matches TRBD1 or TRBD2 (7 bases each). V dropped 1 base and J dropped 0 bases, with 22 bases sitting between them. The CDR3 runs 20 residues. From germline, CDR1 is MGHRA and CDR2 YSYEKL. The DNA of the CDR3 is TGCGCCAGCAGCCAAGGACAGGGCGGGGGAACATTTATAGCCAAAAACATTCAGTACTTC. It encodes CASSQGQGGGTFIAKNIQYF.

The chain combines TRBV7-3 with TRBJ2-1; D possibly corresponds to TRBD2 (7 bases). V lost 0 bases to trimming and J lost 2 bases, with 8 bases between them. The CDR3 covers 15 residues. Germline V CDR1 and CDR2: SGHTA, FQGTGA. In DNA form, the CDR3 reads TGTGCCAGCAGCTTAACGGGGGGGCCCTACAATGAGCAGTTCTTC. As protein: CASSLTGGPYNEQFF.

The CDR3 reads CASRDRTYQPQHF. In DNA form, the CDR3 reads TGTGCCAGCAGGGACAGGACCTATCAGCCCCAGCATTTT. The chain employs TRBV28 and TRBJ1-5, with 7 bases fitting TRBD1. This CDR3 contains 13 residues. CDR1 and CDR2 from the germline V gene are MDHEN and SYDVKM. The ends lost 6 bases at V and 5 bases at J; junction bases unmatched: 4. The entire variable domain, with the rest obtained from reference TRBV28 and TRBJ1-5, is as follows: DVKVTQSSRYLVKRTGEKVFLECVQDMDHENMFWYRQDPGLGLRLIYFSYDVKMKEKGDIPEGYSVSREKKERFSLILESASTNQTSMYLCASRDRTYQPQHFGDGTRLSIL.

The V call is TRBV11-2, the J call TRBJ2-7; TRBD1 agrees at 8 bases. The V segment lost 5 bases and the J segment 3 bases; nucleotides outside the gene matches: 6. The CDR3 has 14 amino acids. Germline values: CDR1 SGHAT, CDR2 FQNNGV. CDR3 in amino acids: CASSTRQGFYEQYF. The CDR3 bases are TGTGCCAGCAGCACCCGACAGGGGTTCTACGAGCAGTACTTC.

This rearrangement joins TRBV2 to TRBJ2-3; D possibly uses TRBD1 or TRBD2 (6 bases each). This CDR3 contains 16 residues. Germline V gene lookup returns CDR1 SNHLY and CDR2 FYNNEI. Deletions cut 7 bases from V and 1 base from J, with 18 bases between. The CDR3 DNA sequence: TGTGCCAGCACCTACAGGGAGGTGTTTGGCACAGATACGCAGTATTTT. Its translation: CASTYREVFGTDTQYF.

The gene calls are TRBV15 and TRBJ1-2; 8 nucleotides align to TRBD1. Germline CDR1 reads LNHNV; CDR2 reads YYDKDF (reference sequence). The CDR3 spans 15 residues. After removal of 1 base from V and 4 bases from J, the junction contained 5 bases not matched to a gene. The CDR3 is CATSRAPTGAYGYTF. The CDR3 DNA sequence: TGTGCCACCAGCAGAGCCCCGACAGGGGCCTATGGCTACACCTTC.

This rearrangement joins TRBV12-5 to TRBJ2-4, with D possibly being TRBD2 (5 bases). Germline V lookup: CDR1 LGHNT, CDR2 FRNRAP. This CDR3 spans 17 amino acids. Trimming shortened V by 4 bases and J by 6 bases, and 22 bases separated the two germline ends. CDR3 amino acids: CASGSSGRSLAGNIQYF. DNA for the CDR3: TGTGCTAGTGGTTCGTCCGGACGGTCCCTAGCCGGAAACATTCAGTACTTC.

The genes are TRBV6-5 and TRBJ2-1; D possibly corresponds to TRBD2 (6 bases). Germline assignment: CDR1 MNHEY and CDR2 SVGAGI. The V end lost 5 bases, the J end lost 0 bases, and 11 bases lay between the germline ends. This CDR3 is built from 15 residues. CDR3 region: CASSRDLGSYNEQFF. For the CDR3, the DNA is TGTGCCAGCAGTAGGGACTTGGGCTCCTACAATGAGCAGTTCTTC.

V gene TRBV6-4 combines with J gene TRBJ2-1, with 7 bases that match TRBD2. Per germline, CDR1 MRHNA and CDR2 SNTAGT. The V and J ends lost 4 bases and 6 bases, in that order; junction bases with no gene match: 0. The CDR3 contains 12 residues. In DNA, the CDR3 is TGTGCCAGCAGTGCGGGGGGCAATGAGCAGTTCTTC. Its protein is CASSAGGNEQFF.

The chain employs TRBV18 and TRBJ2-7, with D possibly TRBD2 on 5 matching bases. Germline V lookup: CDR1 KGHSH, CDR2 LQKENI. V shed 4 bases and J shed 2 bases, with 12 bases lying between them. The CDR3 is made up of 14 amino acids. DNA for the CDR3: TGTGCCAGCTCACAAAGAGGGAATCCCTACGAGCAGTACTTC. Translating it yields CASSQRGNPYEQYF. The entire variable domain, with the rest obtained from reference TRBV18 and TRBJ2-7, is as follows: NAGVMQNPRHLVRRRGQEARLRCSPMKGHSHVYWYRQLPEEGLKFMVYLQKENIIDESGMPKERFSAEFPKEGPSILRIQQVVRGDSAAYFCASSQRGNPYEQYFGPGTRLTVT.

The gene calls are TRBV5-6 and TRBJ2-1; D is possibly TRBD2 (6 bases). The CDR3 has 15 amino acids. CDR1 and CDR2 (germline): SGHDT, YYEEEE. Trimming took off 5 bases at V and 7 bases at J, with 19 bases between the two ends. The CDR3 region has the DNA TGTGCCAGCAGGCTTTGGGGGGATGGCGGGAATGAGCAGTTCTTC. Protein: CASRLWGDGGNEQFF.

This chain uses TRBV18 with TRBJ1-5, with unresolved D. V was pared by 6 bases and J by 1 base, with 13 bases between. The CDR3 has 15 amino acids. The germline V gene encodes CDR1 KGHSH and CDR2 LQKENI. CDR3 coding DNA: TGTGCCAGCTCGAGAACAGATATGAGCAATCAGCCCCAGCATTTT. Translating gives CASSRTDMSNQPQHF. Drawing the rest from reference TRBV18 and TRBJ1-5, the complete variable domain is NAGVMQNPRHLVRRRGQEARLRCSPMKGHSHVYWYRQLPEEGLKFMVYLQKENIIDESGMPKERFSAEFPKEGPSILRIQQVVRGDSAAYFCASSRTDMSNQPQHFGDGTRLSIL.

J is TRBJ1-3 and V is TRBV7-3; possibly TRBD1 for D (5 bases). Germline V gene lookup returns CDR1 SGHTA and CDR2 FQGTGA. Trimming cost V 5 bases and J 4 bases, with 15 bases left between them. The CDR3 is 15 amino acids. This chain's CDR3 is CASSINQGLGNTIYF. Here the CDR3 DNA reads TGTGCCAGCAGCATCAACCAGGGTCTCGGAAACACCATATATTTT.

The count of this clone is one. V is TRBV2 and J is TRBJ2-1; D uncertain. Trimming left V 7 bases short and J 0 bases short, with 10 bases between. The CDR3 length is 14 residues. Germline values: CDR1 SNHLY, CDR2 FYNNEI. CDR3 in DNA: TGTGCCAGCAATCCAGATCCCTCCTACAATGAGCAGTTCTTC. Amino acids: CASNPDPSYNEQFF.

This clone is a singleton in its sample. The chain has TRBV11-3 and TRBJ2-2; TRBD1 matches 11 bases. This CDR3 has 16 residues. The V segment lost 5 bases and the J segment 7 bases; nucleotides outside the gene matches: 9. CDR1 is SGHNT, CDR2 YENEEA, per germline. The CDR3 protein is CASSPGQGAKIGELFF. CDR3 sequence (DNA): TGTGCCAGCAGCCCAGGACAGGGGGCAAAGATCGGGGAGCTGTTTTTT.

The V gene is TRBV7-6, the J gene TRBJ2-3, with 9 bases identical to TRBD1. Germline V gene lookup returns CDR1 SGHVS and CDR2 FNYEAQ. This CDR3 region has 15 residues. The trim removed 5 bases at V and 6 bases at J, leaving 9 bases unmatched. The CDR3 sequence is CASSTRTGEGDTQYF. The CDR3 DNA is TGTGCCAGCAGCACCCGGACAGGGGAGGGGGATACGCAGTATTTT. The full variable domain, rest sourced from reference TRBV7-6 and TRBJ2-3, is GAGVSQSPRYKVTKRGQDVALRCDPISGHVSLYWYRQALGQGPEFLTYFNYEAQQDKSGLPNDRFSAERPEGSISTLTIQRTEQRDSAMYRCASSTRTGEGDTQYFGPGTRLTVL.

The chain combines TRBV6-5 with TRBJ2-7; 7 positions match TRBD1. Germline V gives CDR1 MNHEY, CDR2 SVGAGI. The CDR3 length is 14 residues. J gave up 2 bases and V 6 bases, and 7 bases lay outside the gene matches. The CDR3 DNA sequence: TGTGCCAGCAGAAAACAGGGGAATGCCTACGAGCAGTACTTC. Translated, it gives CASRKQGNAYEQYF.

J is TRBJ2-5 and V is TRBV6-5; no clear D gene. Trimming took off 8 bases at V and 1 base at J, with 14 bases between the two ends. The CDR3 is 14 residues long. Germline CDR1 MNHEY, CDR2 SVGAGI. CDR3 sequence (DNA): TGTGCCAGCTCTTACATCTTCAGCCAAGAGACCCAGTACTTC. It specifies CASSYIFSQETQYF.

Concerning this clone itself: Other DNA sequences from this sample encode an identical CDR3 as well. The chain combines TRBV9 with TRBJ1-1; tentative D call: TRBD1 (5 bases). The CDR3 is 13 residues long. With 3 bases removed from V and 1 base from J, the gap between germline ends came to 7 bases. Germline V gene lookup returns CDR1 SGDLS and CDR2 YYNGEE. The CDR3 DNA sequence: TGTGCCAGCAGCGCCACAGGGAACACTGAAGCTTTCTTT. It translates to CASSATGNTEAFF.

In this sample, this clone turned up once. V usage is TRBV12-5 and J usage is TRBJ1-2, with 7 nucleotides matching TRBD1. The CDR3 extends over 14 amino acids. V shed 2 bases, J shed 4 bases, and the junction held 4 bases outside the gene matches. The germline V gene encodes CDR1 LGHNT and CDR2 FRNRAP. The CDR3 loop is CASGLTGERYGYTF. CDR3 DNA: TGTGCTAGTGGTTTGACAGGGGAGCGCTATGGCTACACCTTC.

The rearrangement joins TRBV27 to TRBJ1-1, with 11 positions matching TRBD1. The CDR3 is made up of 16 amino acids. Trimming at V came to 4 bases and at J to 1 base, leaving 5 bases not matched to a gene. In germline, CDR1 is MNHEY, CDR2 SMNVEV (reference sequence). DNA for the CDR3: TGTGCCAGCAGTTCGGACAGGGGGCGAGGGAACACTGAAGCTTTCTTT. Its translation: CASSSDRGRGNTEAFF.